Reported below is one T cell receptor (beta chain). With 60 Vbeta and 13 Jbeta primers, the PCR was carried out. Some clones are missing from TCRdb's copy, which holds only in-frame ones; the method was immunoSEQ multiplex PCR. The repertoire includes approximately 120,000 clones, 72% of them detected once, and around 4% sits in the top ten. The source of the sample is a study of cytomegalovirus exposure and HLA in healthy donors. The CDR3 runs to 11 residues. Trimming left V 3 bases short and J 14 bases short, with 13 bases between. Germline V gene data show CDR1 as LNHDA and CDR2 as SQIVND (reference sequence).

V usage is TRBV19 and J usage is TRBJ1-2; the D gene is possibly TRBD1 (5 bases). Sequenced input: PBMCs. The TCR was taken from a man aged 25 to 40 in good health and CMV-seronegative. CDR3 nucleotide sequence: TGTGCCAGTAGTATGGGGCAGCTAAGAACCTTC. As protein: CASSMGQLRTF.